This T cell receptor (beta chain) was captured by sequencing in a study of cytomegalovirus exposure and HLA in healthy donors. V dropped 2 bases and J dropped 8 bases, with 9 bases sitting between them. Germline CDR1 reads MNHNS; CDR2 reads SASEGT. The CDR3 consists of 12 residues. A multiplex PCR was run with 60 Vbeta primers and 13 Jbeta primers. Measured with immunoSEQ multiplex PCR; TCRdb has only the in-frame clones, and not every one. The sample lists 200,000 or so clones, approximately 78% occurring once. Input material: PBMCs. The sequence was obtained from a male donor in good health and CMV-seronegative. This chain connects TRBV6-1 to TRBJ1-2, with a weak D call TRBD1 (6 bases). The CDR3 sequence: CASSEQGQGYTF. The CDR3 DNA sequence: TGTGCCAGCAGTGAACAGGGGCAGGGCTACACCTTC.